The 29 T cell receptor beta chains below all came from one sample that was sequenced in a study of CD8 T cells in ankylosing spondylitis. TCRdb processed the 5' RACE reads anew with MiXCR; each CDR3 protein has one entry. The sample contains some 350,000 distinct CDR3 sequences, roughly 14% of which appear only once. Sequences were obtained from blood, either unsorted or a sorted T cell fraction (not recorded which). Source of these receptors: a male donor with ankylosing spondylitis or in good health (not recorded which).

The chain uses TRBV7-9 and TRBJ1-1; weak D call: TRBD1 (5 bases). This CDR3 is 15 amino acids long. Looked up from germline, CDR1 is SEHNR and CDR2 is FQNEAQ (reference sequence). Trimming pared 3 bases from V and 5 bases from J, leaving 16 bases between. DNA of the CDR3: TGTGCCAGCAGCTTTGGACCCACAAAGGGGACTGAAGCTTTCTTT. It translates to CASSFGPTKGTEAFF.

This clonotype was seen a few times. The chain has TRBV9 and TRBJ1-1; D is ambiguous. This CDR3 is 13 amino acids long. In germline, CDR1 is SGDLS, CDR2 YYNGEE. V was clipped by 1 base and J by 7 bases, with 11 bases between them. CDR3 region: CASSVLLRGEAFF. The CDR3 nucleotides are TGTGCCAGCAGCGTATTGCTCCGGGGTGAAGCTTTCTTT.

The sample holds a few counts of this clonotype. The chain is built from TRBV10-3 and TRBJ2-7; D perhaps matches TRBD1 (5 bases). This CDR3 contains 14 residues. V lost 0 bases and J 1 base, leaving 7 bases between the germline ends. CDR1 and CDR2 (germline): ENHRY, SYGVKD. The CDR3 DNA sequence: TGTGCCATCAGTGAGTCAAGGGGATCCTACGAGCAGTACTTC. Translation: CAISESRGSYEQYF.

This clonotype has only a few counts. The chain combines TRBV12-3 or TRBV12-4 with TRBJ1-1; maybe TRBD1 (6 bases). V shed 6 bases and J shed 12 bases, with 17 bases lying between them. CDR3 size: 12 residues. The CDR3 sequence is CASRPKGGGSFF. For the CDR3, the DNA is TGTGCCAGCAGACCAAAGGGGGGCGGGTCTTTCTTT.

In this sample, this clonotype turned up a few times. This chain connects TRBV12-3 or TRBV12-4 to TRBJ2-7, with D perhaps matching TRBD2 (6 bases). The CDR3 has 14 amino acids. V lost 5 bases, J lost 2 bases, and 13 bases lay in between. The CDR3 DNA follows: TGTGCCAGCAGTCTCGCGGGACTCCCCTACGAGCAGTACTTC. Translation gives CASSLAGLPYEQYF.

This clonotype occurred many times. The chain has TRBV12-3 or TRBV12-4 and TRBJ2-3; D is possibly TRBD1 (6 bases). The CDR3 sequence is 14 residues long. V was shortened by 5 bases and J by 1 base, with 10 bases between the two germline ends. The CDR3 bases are TGTGCCAGCAGTCCGGGACATGGCACAGATACGCAGTATTTT. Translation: CASSPGHGTDTQYF.

This chain's CDR3 is CASSLPSGVGEQYF. As DNA, the CDR3 is TGTGCCAGCAGCTTGCCTAGCGGGGTCGGCGAGCAGTACTTC. The V and J genes are TRBV5-5 and TRBJ2-7, with 9 bases that match TRBD2. With 1 base clipped from V and 6 bases from J, the junction kept 5 bases outside the gene matches. This CDR3 contains 14 residues. Germline V gives CDR1 SGHKS, CDR2 YYEKEE (reference sequence).

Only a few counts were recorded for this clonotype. The CDR3 here is CASRDNKNSPLHF. Written as DNA, the CDR3 is TGTGCCAGCAGGGACAATAAGAATTCACCCCTCCACTTT. This chain connects TRBV2 to TRBJ1-6; perhaps TRBD1 as D (5 bases). CDR1 and CDR2 from the germline V gene are SNHLY and FYNNEI. Trimming pared 6 bases from V and 7 bases from J, leaving 10 bases between. The CDR3 contains 13 residues.

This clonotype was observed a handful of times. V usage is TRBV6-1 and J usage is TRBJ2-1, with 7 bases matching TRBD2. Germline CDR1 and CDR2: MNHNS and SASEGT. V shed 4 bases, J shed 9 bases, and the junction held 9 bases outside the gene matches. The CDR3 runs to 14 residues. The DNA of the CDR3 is TGTGCCAGCAGTGCTAGCGGCCCCCGGGGTGAGCAGTTCTTC. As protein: CASSASGPRGEQFF.

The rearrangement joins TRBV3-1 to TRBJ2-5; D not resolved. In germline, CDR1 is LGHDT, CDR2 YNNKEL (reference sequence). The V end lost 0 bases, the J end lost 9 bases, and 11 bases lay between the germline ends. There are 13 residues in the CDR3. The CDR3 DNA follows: TGTGCCAGCAGCCAAGATGGTTGGGCGCCCCAGTACTTC. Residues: CASSQDGWAPQYF.

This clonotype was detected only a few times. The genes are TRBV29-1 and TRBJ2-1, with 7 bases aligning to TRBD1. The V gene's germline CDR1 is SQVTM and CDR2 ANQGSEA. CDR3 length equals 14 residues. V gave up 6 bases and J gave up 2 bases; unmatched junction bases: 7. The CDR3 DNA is TGCAGCGTAGGGGACAGCTTAACCTACAATGAGCAGTTCTTC. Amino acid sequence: CSVGDSLTYNEQFF.

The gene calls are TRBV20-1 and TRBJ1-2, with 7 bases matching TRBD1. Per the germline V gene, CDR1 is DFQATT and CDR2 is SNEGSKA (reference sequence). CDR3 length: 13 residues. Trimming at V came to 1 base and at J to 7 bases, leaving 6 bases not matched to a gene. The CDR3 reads CSARADRERGYTF. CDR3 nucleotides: TGCAGTGCTAGAGCAGACAGGGAGCGTGGCTACACCTTC.

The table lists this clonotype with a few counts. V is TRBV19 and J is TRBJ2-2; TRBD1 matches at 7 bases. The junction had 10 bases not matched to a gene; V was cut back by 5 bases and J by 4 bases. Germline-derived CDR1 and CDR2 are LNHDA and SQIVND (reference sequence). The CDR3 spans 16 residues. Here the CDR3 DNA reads TGTGCCAGTAGTCCACGGGACAGTCGCGGCACCGGGGAGCTGTTTTTT. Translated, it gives CASSPRDSRGTGELFF.

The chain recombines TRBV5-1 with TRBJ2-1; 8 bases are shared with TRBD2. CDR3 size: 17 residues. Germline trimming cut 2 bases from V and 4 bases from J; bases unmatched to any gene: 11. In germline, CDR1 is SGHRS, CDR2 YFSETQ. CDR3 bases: TGCGCCAGCAGCTTACGCTCGACTAGCGTTACATACAATGAGCAGTTCTTC. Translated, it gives CASSLRSTSVTYNEQFF.

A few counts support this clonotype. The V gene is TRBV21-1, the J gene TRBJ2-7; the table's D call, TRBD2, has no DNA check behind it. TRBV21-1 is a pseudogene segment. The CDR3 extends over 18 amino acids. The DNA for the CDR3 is TGTGCCAGCAGCAAAGCCGCGGTGGGGCCCTTAGGTTCCTACGAGCAGTACTTC. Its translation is CASSKAAVGPLGSYEQYF.

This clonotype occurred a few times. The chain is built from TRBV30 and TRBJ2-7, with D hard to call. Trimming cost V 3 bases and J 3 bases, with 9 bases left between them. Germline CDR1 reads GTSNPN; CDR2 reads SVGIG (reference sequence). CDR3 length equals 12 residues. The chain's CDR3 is CAWRRDLYEQYF. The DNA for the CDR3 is TGTGCCTGGAGACGTGACCTCTACGAGCAGTACTTC.

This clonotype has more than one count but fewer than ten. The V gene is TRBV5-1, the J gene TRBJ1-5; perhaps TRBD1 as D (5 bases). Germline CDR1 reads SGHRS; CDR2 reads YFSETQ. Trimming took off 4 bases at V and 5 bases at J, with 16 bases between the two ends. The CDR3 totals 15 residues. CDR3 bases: TGCGCCAGCAGCCCTCTTGGGGCGGGATATCAGCCCCAGCATTTT. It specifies CASSPLGAGYQPQHF.

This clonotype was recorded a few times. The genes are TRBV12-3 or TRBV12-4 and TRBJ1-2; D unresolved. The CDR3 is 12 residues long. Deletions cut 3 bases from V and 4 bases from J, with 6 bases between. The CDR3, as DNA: TGTGCCAGCAGTTTGTACGGCTATGGCTACACCTTC. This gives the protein CASSLYGYGYTF.

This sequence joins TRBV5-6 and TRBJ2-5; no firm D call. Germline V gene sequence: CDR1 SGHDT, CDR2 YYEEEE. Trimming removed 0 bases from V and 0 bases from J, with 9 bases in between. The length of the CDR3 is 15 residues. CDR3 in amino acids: CASSLDVGNQETQYF. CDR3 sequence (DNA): TGTGCCAGCAGCTTGGATGTAGGGAACCAAGAGACCCAGTACTTC.

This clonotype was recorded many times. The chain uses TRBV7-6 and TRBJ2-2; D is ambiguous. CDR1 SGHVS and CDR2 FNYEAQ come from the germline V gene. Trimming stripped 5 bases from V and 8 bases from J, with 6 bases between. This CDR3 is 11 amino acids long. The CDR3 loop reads CASSPLGELFF. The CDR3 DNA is TGTGCCAGCAGCCCCTTGGGGGAGCTGTTTTTT.

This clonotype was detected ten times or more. This CDR3 is CSATDEGSEQYF. CDR3 nucleotides: TGCAGTGCTACCGACGAAGGTAGCGAGCAGTACTTC. The chain carries TRBV20-1 and TRBJ2-7; D not certain. The CDR3 length is 12 residues. The germline V gene encodes CDR1 DFQATT and CDR2 SNEGSKA (reference sequence). With 4 bases removed from V and 6 bases from J, the gap between germline ends came to 13 bases.

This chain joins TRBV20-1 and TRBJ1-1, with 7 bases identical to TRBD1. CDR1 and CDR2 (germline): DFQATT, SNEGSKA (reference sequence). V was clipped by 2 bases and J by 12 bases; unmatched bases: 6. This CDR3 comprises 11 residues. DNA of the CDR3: TGCAGTGCTAGATCGACAGGGACGACTTTCTTT. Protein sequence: CSARSTGTTFF.

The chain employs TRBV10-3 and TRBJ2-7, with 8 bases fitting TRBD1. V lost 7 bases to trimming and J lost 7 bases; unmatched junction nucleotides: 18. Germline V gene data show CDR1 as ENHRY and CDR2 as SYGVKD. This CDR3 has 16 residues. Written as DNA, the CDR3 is TGTGCCATCATGTCAGGGGGCGGGACGCGGTTCCGGGAGCAGTACTTC. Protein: CAIMSGGGTRFREQYF.

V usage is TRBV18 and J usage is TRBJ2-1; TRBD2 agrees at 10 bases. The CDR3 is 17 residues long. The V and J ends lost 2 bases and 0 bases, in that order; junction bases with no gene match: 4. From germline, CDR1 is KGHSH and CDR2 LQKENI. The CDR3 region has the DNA TGTGCCAGCTCACCAAGCACTAGCGGGATCTCCTACAATGAGCAGTTCTTC. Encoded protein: CASSPSTSGISYNEQFF.

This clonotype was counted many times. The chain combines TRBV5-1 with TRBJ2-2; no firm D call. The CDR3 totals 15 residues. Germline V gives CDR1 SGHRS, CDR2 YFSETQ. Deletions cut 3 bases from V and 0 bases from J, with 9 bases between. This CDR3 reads CASSSLVANTGELFF. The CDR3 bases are TGCGCCAGCAGCTCCCTAGTGGCGAACACCGGGGAGCTGTTTTTT.

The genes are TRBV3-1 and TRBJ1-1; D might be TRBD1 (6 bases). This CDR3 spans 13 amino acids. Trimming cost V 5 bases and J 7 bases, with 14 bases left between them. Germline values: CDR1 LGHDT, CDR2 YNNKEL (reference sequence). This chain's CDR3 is CASSSYSRGEAFF. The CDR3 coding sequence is TGTGCCAGCAGCTCATACAGCAGGGGTGAAGCTTTCTTT.

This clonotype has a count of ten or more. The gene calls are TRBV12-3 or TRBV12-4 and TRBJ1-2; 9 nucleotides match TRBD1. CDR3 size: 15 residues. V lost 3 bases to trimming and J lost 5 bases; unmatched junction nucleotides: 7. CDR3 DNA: TGTGCCAGCAGTTTGCCGGGACAGGGAGCGTATGGCTACACCTTC. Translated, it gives CASSLPGQGAYGYTF.

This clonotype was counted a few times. The CDR3, as DNA: TGTGCCAGCAGCGAGAACAGGGTAGGCTACACCTTC. It is translated as CASSENRVGYTF. The V call is TRBV5-8, the J call TRBJ1-2, with D tentatively TRBD1 (6 bases). Trimming left V 4 bases short and J 8 bases short, with 12 bases between. This CDR3 comprises 12 residues. CDR1 and CDR2 from the germline V gene are SGHTS and YDEGEE. Filled out from reference TRBV5-8 and TRBJ1-2, the complete variable domain reads EAGVTQSPTHLIKTRGQQATLRCSPISGHTSVYWYQQALGLGLQFLLWYDEGEERNRGNFPPRFSGRQFPNYSSELNVNALELEDSALYLCASSENRVGYTFGSGTRLTVV.

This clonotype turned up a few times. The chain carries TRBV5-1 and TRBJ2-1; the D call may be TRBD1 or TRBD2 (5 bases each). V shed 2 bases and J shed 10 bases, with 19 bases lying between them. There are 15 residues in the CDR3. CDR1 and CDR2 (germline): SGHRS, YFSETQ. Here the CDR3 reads CASSFQGSGQGEQFF. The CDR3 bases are TGCGCCAGCAGCTTTCAAGGGAGCGGACAAGGGGAGCAGTTCTTC.